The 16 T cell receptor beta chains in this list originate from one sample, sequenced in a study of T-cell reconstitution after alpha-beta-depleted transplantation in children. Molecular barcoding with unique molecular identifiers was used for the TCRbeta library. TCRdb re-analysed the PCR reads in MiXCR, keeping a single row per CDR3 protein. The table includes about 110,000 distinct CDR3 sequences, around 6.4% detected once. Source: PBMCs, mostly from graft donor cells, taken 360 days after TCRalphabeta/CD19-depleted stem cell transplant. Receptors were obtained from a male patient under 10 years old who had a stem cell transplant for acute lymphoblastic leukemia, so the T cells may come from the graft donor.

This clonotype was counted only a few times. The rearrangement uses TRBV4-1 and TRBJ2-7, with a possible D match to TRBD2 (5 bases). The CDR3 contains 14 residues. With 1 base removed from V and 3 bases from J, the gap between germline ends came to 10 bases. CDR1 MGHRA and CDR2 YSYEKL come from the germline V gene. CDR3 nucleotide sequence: TGCGCCAGCAGCCAAGCTCCTAGCAACTACGAGCAGTACTTC. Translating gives CASSQAPSNYEQYF.

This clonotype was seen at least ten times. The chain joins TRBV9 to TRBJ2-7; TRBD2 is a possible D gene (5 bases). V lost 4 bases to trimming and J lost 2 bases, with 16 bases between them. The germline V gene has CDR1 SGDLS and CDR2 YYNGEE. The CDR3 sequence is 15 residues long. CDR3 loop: CASSFTETGTYEQYF. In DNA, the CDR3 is TGTGCCAGCAGCTTCACGGAGACGGGGACCTACGAGCAGTACTTC. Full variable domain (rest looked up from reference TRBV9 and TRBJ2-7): DSGVTQTPKHLITATGQRVTLRCSPRSGDLSVYWYQQSLDQGLQFLIQYYNGEERAKGNILERFSAQQFPDLHSELNLSSLELGDSALYFCASSFTETGTYEQYFGPGTRLTVT.

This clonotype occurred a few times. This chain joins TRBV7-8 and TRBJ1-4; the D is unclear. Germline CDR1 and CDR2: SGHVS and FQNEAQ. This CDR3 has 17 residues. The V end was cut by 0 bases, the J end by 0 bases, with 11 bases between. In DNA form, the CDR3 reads TGTGCCAGCAGCTTAGCACACCCCTTACCAACTAATGAAAAACTGTTTTTT. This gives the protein CASSLAHPLPTNEKLFF.

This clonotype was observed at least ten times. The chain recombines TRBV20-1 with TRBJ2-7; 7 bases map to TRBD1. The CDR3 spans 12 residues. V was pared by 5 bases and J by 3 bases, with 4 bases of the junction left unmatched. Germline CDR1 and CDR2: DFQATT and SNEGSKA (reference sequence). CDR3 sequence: CSAPGTVYEQYF. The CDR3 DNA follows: TGCAGTGCTCCCGGGACAGTCTACGAGCAGTACTTC.

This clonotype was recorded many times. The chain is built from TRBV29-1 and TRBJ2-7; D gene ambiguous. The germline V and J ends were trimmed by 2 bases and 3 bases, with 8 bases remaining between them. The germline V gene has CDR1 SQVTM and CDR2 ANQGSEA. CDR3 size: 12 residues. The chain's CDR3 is CSVEKGYYEQYF. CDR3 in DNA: TGCAGCGTTGAAAAGGGTTACTACGAGCAGTACTTC.

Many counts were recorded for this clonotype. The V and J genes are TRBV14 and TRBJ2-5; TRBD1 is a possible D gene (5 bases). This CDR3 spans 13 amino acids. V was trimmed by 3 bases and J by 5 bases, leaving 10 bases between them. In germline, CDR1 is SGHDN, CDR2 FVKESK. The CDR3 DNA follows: TGTGCCAGCAGCCAGCAGGGTATGGAGACCCAGTACTTC. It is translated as CASSQQGMETQYF.

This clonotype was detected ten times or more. CDR3 nucleotides: TGTGCCAGCAGTTTCCTAGCGGCCAAGGGTGAGCAGTTCTTC. Protein sequence: CASSFLAAKGEQFF. The rearrangement uses TRBV28 and TRBJ2-1, with 7 bases aligning to TRBD2. Germline V gives CDR1 MDHEN, CDR2 SYDVKM. This CDR3 has 14 residues. Unmatched junction bases numbered 8, after V lost 3 bases and J lost 9 bases.

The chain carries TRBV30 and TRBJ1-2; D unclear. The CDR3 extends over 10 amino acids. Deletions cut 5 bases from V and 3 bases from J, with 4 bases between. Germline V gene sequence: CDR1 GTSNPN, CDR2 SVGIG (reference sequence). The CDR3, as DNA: TGTGCCTGGGATTACTATGGCTACACCTTC. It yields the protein CAWDYYGYTF.

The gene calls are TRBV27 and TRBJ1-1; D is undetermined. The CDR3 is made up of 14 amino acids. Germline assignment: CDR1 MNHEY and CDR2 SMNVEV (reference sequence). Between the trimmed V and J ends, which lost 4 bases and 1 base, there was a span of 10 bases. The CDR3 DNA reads TGTGCCAGCAGTTCACTCCGGGGGAACACTGAAGCTTTCTTT. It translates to CASSSLRGNTEAFF.

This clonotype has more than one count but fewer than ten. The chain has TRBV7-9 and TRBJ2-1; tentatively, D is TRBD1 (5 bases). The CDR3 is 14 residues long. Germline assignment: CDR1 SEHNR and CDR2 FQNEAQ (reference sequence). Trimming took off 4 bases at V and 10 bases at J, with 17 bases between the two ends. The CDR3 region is CASSSLVRVDEQFF. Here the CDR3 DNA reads TGTGCCAGCAGCTCCCTGGTCAGGGTCGACGAGCAGTTCTTC.

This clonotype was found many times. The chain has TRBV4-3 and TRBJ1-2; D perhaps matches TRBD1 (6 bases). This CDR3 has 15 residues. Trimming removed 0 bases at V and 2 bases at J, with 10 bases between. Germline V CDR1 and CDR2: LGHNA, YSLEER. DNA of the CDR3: TGCGCCAGCAGCCAAGAAGGGGGTCCCAACTATGGCTACACCTTC. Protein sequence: CASSQEGGPNYGYTF.

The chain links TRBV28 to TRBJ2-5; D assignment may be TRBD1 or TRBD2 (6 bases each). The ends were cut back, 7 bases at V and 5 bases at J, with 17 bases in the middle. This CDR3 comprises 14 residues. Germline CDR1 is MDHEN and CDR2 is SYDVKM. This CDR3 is CASTRGGGWETQYF. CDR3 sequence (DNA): TGTGCCAGCACCAGAGGGGGAGGATGGGAGACCCAGTACTTC.

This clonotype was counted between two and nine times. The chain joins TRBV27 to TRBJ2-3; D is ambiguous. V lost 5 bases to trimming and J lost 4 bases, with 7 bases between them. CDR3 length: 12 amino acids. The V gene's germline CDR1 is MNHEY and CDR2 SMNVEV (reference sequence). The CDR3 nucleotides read TGTGCCAGCAGTCCCACGGCAGATACGCAGTATTTT. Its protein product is CASSPTADTQYF.

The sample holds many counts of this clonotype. CDR3 sequence: CASSSSNYEQYF. CDR3 nucleotide sequence: TGTGCCAGCAGTTCGTCTAATTACGAGCAGTACTTC. The genes are TRBV12-3 or TRBV12-4 and TRBJ2-7; D unclear. CDR3 size: 12 residues. Trimming cost V 4 bases and J 4 bases, with 8 bases left between them.

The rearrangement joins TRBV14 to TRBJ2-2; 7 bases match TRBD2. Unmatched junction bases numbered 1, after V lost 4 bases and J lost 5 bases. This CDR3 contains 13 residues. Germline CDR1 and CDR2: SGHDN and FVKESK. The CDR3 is CASSRLATGELFF. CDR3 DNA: TGTGCCAGCAGCCGACTAGCAACCGGGGAGCTGTTTTTT. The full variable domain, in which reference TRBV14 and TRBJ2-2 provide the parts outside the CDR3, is EAGVTQFPSHSVIEKGQTVTLRCDPISGHDNLYWYRRVMGKEIKFLLHFVKESKQDESGMPNNRFLAERTGGTYSTLKVQPAELEDSGVYFCASSRLATGELFFGEGSRLTVL.

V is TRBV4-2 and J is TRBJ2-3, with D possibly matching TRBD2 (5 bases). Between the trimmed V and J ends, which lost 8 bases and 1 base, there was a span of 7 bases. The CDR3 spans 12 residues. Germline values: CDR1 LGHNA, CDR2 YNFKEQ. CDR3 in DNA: TGTGCCAGCCAGAGGGGCACAGATACGCAGTATTTT. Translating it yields CASQRGTDTQYF.